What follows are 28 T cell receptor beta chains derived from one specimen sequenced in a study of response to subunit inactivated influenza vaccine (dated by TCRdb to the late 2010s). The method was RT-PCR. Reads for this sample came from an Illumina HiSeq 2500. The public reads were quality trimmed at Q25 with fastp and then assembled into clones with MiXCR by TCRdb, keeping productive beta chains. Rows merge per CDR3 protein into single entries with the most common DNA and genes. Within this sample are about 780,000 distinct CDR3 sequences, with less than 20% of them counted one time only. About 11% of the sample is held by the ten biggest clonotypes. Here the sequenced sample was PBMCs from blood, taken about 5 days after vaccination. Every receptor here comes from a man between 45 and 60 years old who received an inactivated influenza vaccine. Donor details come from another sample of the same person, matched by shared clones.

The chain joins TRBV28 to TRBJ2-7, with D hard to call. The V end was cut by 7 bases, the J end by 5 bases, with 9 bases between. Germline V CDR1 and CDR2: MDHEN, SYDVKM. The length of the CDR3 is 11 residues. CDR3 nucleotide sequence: TGTGCCAGCAAAAGTGCGGACGAGCAGTACTTC. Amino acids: CASKSADEQYF.

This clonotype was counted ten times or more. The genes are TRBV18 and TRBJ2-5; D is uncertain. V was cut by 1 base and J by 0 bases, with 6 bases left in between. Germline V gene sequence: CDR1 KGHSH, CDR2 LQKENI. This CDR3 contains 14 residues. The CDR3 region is CASSPLADQETQYF. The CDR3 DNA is TGTGCCAGCTCACCACTCGCGGACCAAGAGACCCAGTACTTC.

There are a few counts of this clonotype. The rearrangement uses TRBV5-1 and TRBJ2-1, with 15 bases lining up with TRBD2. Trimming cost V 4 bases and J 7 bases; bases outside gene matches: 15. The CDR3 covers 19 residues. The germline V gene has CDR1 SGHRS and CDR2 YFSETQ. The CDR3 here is CASSVPLPPGLAGGNEQFF. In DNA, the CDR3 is TGCGCCAGCAGCGTACCCCTACCGCCGGGACTAGCGGGAGGTAATGAGCAGTTCTTC.

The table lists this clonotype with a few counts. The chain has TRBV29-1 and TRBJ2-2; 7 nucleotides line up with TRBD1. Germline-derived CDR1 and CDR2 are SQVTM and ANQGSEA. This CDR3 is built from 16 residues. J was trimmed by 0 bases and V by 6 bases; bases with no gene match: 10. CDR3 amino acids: CSVPLRTGANTGELFF. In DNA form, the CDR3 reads TGCAGCGTCCCCCTTAGGACAGGCGCGAACACCGGGGAGCTGTTTTTT.

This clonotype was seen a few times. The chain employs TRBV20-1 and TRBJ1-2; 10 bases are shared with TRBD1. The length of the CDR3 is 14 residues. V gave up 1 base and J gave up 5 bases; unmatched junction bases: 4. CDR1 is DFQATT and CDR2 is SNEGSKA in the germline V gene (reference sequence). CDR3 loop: CSARGDRGYYGYTF. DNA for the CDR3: TGCAGTGCTAGAGGGGACAGGGGATATTATGGCTACACCTTC.

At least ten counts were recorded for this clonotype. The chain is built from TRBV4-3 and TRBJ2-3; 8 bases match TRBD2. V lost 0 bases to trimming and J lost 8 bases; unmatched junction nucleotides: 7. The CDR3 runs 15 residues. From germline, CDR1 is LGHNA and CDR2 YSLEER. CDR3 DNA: TGCGCCAGCAGCCAAGATACCACGGGGGGGGGTACGCAGTATTTT. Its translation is CASSQDTTGGGTQYF.

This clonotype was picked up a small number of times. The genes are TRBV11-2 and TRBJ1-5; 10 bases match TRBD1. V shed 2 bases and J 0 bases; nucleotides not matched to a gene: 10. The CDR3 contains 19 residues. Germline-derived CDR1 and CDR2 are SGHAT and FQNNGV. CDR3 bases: TGTGCCAGCAGCTTATTCGCCGGGACAGGGGTATTTAGCAATCAGCCCCAGCATTTT. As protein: CASSLFAGTGVFSNQPQHF.

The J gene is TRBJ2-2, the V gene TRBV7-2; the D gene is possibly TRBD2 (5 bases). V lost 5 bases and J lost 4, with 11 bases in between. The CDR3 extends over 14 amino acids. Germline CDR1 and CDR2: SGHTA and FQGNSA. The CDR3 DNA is TGTGCCAGCAGCACCGGACTTGTCACCGGGGAGCTGTTTTTT. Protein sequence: CASSTGLVTGELFF.

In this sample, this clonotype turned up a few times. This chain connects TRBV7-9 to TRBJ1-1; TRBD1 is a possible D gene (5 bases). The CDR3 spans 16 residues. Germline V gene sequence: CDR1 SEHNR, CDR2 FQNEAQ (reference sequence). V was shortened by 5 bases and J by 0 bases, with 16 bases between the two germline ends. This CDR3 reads CASSLLPGSMNTEAFF. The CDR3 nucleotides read TGTGCCAGCAGCCTATTGCCAGGGAGCATGAACACTGAAGCTTTCTTT.

The CDR3 loop reads CATSREGEAYEQYF. CDR3 in DNA: TGTGCCACCAGCAGAGAGGGGGAGGCCTACGAGCAGTACTTC. The chain joins TRBV15 to TRBJ2-7; perhaps TRBD2 as D (6 bases). The V gene lost 0 bases and the J gene lost 2 bases, with 8 bases spanning the gap. This CDR3 spans 14 amino acids. CDR1 is LNHNV and CDR2 is YYDKDF in the germline V gene (reference sequence).

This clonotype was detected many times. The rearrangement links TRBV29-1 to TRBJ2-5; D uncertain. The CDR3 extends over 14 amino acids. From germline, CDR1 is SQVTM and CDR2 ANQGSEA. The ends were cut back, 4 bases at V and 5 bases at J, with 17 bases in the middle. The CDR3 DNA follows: TGCAGCGTTGCTTCGACAATACTGACGGAGACCCAGTACTTC. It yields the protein CSVASTILTETQYF. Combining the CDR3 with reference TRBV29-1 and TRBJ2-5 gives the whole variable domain SAVISQKPSRDICQRGTSLTIQCQVDSQVTMMFWYRQQPGQSLTLIATANQGSEATYESGFVIDKFPISRPNLTFSTLTVSNMSPEDSSIYLCSVASTILTETQYFGPGTRLLVL.

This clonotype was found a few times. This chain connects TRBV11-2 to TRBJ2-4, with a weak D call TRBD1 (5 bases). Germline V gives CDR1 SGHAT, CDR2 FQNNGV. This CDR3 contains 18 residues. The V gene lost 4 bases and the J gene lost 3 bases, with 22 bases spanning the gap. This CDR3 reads CASSSSSTELRGKNIQYF. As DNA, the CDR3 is TGTGCCAGCAGCTCGTCATCGACAGAGCTTCGTGGCAAAAACATTCAGTACTTC.

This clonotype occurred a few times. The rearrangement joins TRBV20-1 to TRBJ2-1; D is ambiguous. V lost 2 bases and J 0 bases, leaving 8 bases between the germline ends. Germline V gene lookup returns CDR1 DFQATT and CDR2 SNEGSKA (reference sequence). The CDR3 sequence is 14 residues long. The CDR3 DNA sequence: TGCAGTGCTAGAAGCCCCAGCTCCTACAATGAGCAGTTCTTC. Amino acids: CSARSPSSYNEQFF.

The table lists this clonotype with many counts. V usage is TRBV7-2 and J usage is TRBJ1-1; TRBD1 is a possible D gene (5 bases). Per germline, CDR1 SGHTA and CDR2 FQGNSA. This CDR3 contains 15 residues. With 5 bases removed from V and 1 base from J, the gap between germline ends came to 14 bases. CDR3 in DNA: TGTGCCAGCAGCCTGAAGGGGCAGAGGAACACTGAAGCTTTCTTT. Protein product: CASSLKGQRNTEAFF.

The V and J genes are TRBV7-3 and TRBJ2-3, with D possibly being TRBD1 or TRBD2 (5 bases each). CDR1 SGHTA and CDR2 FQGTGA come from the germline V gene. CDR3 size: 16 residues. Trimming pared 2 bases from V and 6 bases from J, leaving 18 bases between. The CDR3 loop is CASSLGSGPVRDTQYF. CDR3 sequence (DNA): TGTGCCAGCAGCTTAGGGTCGGGACCCGTCAGGGATACGCAGTATTTT.

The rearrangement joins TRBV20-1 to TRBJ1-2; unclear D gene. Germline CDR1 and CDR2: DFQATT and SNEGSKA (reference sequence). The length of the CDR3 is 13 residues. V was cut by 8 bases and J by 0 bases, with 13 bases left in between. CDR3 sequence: CSSPDLTNYGYTF. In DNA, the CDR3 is TGCAGTTCCCCGGACCTCACTAACTATGGCTACACCTTC.

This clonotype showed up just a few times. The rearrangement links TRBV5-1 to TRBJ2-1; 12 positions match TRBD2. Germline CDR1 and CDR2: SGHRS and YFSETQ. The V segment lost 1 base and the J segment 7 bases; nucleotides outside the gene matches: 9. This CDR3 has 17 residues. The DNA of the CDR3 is TGCGCCAGCAGCTTGACGCTAGCGGGAGGGCCAGGTAATGAGCAGTTCTTC. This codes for CASSLTLAGGPGNEQFF. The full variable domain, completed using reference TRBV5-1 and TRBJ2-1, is KAGVTQTPRYLIKTRGQQVTLSCSPISGHRSVSWYQQTPGQGLQFLFEYFSETQRNKGNFPGRFSGRQFSNSRSEMNVSTLELGDSALYLCASSLTLAGGPGNEQFFGPGTRLTVL.

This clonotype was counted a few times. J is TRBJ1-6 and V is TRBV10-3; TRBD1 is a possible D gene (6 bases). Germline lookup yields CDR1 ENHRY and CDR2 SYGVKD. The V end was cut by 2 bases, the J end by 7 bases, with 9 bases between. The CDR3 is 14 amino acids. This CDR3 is CAISEGQRNSPLHF. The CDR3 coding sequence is TGTGCCATCAGTGAGGGACAGCGGAATTCACCCCTCCACTTT.

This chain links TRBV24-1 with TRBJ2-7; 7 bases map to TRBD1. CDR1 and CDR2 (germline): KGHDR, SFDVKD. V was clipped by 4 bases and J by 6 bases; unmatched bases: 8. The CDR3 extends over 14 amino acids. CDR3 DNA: TGTGCCACCAGTGACCGAAACAGGGGTCCCGAGCAGTACTTC. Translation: CATSDRNRGPEQYF.

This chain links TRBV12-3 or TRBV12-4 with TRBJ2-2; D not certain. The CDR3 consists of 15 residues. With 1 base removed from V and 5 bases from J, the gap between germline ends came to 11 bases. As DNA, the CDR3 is TGTGCCAGCAGTTTAGGGGAAAGGCGAACCGGGGAGCTGTTTTTT. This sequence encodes CASSLGERRTGELFF.

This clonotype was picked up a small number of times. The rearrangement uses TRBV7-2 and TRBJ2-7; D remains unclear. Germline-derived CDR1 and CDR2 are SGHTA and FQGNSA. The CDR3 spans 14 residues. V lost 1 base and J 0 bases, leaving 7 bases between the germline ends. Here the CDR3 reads CASSLGPASYEQYF. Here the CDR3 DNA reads TGTGCCAGCAGCTTAGGGCCAGCCTCCTACGAGCAGTACTTC.

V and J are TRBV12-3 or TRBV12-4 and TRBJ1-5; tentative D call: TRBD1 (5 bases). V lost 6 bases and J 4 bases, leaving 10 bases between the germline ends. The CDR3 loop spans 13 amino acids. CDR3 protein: CASSDSRNQPQHF. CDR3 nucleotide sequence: TGTGCCAGCAGCGACAGTCGAAATCAGCCCCAGCATTTT.

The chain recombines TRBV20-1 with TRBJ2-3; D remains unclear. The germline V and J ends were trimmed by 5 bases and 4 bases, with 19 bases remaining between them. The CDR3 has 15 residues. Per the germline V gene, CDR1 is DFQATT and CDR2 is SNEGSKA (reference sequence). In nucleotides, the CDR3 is TGCAGTGCTGTAAGACGGCACATCGGTGCAGATACGCAGTATTTT. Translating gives CSAVRRHIGADTQYF.

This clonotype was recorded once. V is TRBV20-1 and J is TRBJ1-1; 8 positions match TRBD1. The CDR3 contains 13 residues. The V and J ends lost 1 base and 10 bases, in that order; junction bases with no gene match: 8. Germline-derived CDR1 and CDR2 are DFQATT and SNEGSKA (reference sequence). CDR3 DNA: TGCAGTGCTAGAGGGGGACAGGTCCAATCAGCTTTCTTT. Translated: CSARGGQVQSAFF.

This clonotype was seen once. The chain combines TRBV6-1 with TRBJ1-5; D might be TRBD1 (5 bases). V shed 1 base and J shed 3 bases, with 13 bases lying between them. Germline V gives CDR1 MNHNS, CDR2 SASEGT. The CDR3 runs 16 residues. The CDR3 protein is CASSEEVAGPNQPQHF. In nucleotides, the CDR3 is TGTGCCAGCAGTGAAGAAGTAGCAGGGCCCAATCAGCCCCAGCATTTT.

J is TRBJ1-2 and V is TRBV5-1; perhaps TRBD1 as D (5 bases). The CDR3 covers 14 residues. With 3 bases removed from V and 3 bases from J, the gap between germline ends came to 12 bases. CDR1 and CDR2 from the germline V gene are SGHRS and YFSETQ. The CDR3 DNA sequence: TGCGCCAGCAGCTCTGCCGGGACGGACTATGGCTACACCTTC. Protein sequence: CASSSAGTDYGYTF.

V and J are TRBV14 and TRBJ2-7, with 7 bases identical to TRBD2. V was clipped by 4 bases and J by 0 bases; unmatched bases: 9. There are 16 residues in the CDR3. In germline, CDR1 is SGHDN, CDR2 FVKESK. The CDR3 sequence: CASSPLRTGGSYEQYF. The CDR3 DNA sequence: TGTGCCAGCAGCCCCTTACGCACGGGGGGCTCCTACGAGCAGTACTTC.

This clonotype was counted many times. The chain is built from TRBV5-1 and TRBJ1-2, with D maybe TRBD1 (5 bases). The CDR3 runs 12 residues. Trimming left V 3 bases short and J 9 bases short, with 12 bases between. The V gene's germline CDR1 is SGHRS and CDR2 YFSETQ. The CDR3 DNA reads TGCGCCAGCAGCTCGGGACTTCAGAGCTACACCTTC. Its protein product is CASSSGLQSYTF.